The TCR beta chain described here comes from a study of T cells in Graves' hyperthyroidism and ophthalmopathy. The CDR3 is made up of 10 amino acids. Deletions cut 5 bases from V and 6 bases from J, with 4 bases between. Absence of ophthalmopathy progression within 18 months defined stable Graves' hyperthyroidism. Study findings and constraints: Ophthalmopathy was model-predicted a median around 6.7 months pre-onset. Most thyroid clonotypes with frequency above 0.001 were detected in blood.

This clonotype was picked up many times. Antigen unknown. Amplification of TCR beta CDR3 regions was performed using RNA transcripts as template. An initial round of RT-PCR targeting the TCR CDR3 relied on the HTBI primer set. TCRdb processed the multiplex PCR reads anew with MiXCR; each CDR3 protein has one entry. The sample records a few hundred thousand distinct CDR3 sequences, 46% being singletons. The sequencing sample was made of peripheral blood or thyroid tissue (not recorded which). The rearrangement uses TRBV12-3 or TRBV12-4 and TRBJ1-2; D is ambiguous. The TCR sequence derives from a woman aged 18-35 years with Graves' hyperthyroidism. DNA for the CDR3: TGTGCCAGCAGTCGCCATGGCTACACCTTC. This gives the protein CASSRHGYTF.